The 18 T cell receptor beta chains in this list originate from one sample, sequenced in a study of vaccination and CD4 T cells after COVID-19. Treatment described: roughly 10-day PBMC culture with coronavirus spike peptide pools or control peptides (ViraFEST assay). An Oncomine TCR Beta short-read assay was used to sequence the DNA from cultured CD4+ T cells. TCRdb independently ran MiXCR on the PCR reads; one entry per CDR3 protein. Altogether about 15,000 distinct CDR3 sequences are present, 50% to 60% being singletons, with the ten largest covering over 15%. These TCRs are of unknown antigen specificity. Sequenced sample: CD4+ T cells from blood, cultured in vitro. Receptors were obtained from a human donor who had recovered from COVID-19.

This clonotype was counted between two and nine times. The rearrangement uses TRBV7-3 and TRBJ2-1, with D possibly TRBD2 on 6 matching bases. The CDR3 totals 16 residues. V shed 2 bases and J shed 0 bases, with 11 bases lying between them. Germline V gene lookup returns CDR1 SGHTA and CDR2 FQGTGA. The CDR3 sequence: CASSLSLAASYNEQFF. The CDR3 bases are TGTGCCAGCAGCTTATCTTTAGCGGCCTCCTACAATGAGCAGTTCTTC. Variable domain in full (rest from reference TRBV7-3 and TRBJ2-1): GAGVSQTPSNKVTEKGKYVELRCDPISGHTALYWYRQSLGQGPEFLIYFQGTGAADDSGLPNDRFFAVRPEGSVSTLKIQRTERGDSAVYLCASSLSLAASYNEQFFGPGTRLTVL.

The chain combines TRBV7-2 with TRBJ2-1; perhaps TRBD2 as D (6 bases). Trimming shortened V by 5 bases and J by 8 bases, and 10 bases separated the two germline ends. From germline, CDR1 is SGHTA and CDR2 FQGNSA. The CDR3 is 12 amino acids. CDR3 coding DNA: TGTGCCAGCAGCGCCGGGGGTGATGAGCAGTTCTTC. Its translation is CASSAGGDEQFF.

The V and J genes are TRBV7-3 and TRBJ2-5, with D tentatively TRBD2 (6 bases). In germline, CDR1 is SGHTA, CDR2 FQGTGA. The V and J ends lost 5 bases and 1 base respectively, with 14 bases between them. The CDR3 length is 15 residues. The CDR3 here is CASSITGTLQETQYF. CDR3 bases: TGTGCCAGCAGCATTACCGGGACTCTCCAAGAGACCCAGTACTTC.

V gene TRBV5-1 combines with J gene TRBJ2-3; 14 positions agree with TRBD2. The CDR3 sequence is 19 residues long. The germline CDR1 and CDR2 sequences are SGHRS and YFSETQ. V shed 4 bases, J shed 0 bases, and the junction held 10 bases outside the gene matches. DNA of the CDR3: TGCGCCAGCAGCACCCATGGACTAGCGGGAGGACCTAGCACAGATACGCAGTATTTT. This translates into CASSTHGLAGGPSTDTQYF.

This chain links TRBV28 with TRBJ2-2; 12 bases line up with TRBD1. Per germline, CDR1 MDHEN and CDR2 SYDVKM. This CDR3 has 17 amino acids. Trimming removed 4 bases from V and 4 bases from J; junction bases left unmatched: 7. CDR3 protein: CASSSPGTGGSTGELFF. The CDR3, as DNA: TGTGCCAGCAGTTCCCCTGGGACAGGGGGCAGCACCGGGGAGCTGTTTTTT.

The sample holds a few counts of this clonotype. The rearrangement links TRBV2 to TRBJ2-3; 7 positions match TRBD2. This CDR3 region has 16 residues. Per the germline V gene, CDR1 is SNHLY and CDR2 is FYNNEI. With 8 bases clipped from V and 0 bases from J, the junction kept 11 bases outside the gene matches. The CDR3 nucleotides read TGTGCCAGCCGGATGTCTAGCGGCGCTAGCACAGATACGCAGTATTTT. It codes for CASRMSSGASTDTQYF.

This clonotype was counted only a few times. The gene calls are TRBV25-1 and TRBJ2-2; D might be TRBD2 (5 bases). Trimming removed 2 bases from V and 3 bases from J, with 10 bases in between. Germline V gene data show CDR1 as MGHDK and CDR2 as SYGVNS. The CDR3 runs to 15 residues. CDR3 in amino acids: CASSEPGRDTGELFF. The CDR3 nucleotides read TGTGCCAGCAGTGAACCCGGGCGGGACACCGGGGAGCTGTTTTTT.

J is TRBJ1-3 and V is TRBV2; D is possibly TRBD1 (6 bases). Germline CDR1 is SNHLY and CDR2 is FYNNEI. CDR3 length equals 15 residues. V lost 4 bases to trimming and J lost 0 bases, with 10 bases between them. The CDR3 here is CASSVEGDSGNTIYF. CDR3 sequence (DNA): TGTGCCAGCAGTGTCGAGGGGGACTCTGGAAACACCATATATTTT.

This clonotype was seen a few times. The chain links TRBV28 to TRBJ1-3; D unresolved. The ends were cut back, 5 bases at V and 0 bases at J, with 8 bases in the middle. CDR3 length: 14 residues. The germline gives CDR1 MDHEN, CDR2 SYDVKM. CDR3 DNA: TGTGCCAGCAGTACGACACGCTCTGGAAACACCATATATTTT. Its protein product is CASSTTRSGNTIYF.

This chain connects TRBV6-4 to TRBJ2-3; 7 nucleotides agree with TRBD2. CDR3 length equals 15 residues. Trimming took 6 bases from V and 0 from J; bases not matched to a gene: 6. The germline gives CDR1 MRHNA, CDR2 SNTAGT. The CDR3 DNA follows: TGTGCCAGCAGCACTGATAGCGGGAGCACAGATACGCAGTATTTT. Its translation is CASSTDSGSTDTQYF.

The chain has TRBV11-2 and TRBJ2-5, with 9 nucleotides matching TRBD2. CDR3 length: 15 amino acids. J lost 5 bases, V lost 4 bases, and 8 bases had no gene match. CDR1 is SGHAT, CDR2 FQNNGV, per germline. The CDR3 DNA is TGTGCCAGCAGCTCAGGGGCGGGAGGGGGTGAGACCCAGTACTTC. It translates to CASSSGAGGGETQYF. Variable domain in full (rest from reference TRBV11-2 and TRBJ2-5): EAGVAQSPRYKIIEKRQSVAFWCNPISGHATLYWYQQILGQGPKLLIQFQNNGVVDDSQLPKDRFSAERLKGVDSTLKIQPAKLEDSAVYLCASSSGAGGGETQYFGPGTRLLVL.

The V gene is TRBV27, the J gene TRBJ1-5, with D hard to call. V was trimmed by 3 bases and J by 7 bases, leaving 7 bases between them. Germline assignment: CDR1 MNHEY and CDR2 SMNVEV (reference sequence). The CDR3 consists of 12 residues. CDR3: CASSFPGQPQHF. The CDR3 DNA sequence: TGTGCCAGCAGTTTTCCCGGGCAGCCCCAGCATTTT.

The chain combines TRBV27 with TRBJ2-1, with TRBD1 matching 7 bases. This CDR3 is built from 17 residues. With V trimmed by 0 bases and J by 5 bases, 10 bases remained unmatched. Germline CDR1 reads MNHEY; CDR2 reads SMNVEV (reference sequence). CDR3 region: CASSLSGARQGDNEQFF. The CDR3 DNA follows: TGTGCCAGCAGTTTATCTGGGGCGAGACAGGGCGACAATGAGCAGTTCTTC.

This sequence joins TRBV28 and TRBJ2-3, with D perhaps TRBD1 (5 bases). Germline-derived CDR1 and CDR2 are MDHEN and SYDVKM. This CDR3 comprises 18 residues. Trimming removed 6 bases from V and 6 bases from J, with 28 bases in between. CDR3 in amino acids: CASSSRFDWGGPTDTQYF. In DNA form, the CDR3 reads TGTGCCAGCAGCAGTCGTTTTGACTGGGGCGGACCTACGGATACGCAGTATTTT.

J is TRBJ1-5 and V is TRBV20-1; no reliable D call. This CDR3 region has 11 residues. The germline CDR1 and CDR2 sequences are DFQATT and SNEGSKA (reference sequence). Trimming removed 5 bases from V and 4 bases from J, with 6 bases in between. This chain's CDR3 is CSAGDNQPQHF. The CDR3 DNA reads as TGCAGTGCTGGGGATAATCAGCCCCAGCATTTT.

The V and J genes are TRBV12-3 or TRBV12-4 and TRBJ2-3; weak D call: TRBD2 (6 bases). The CDR3 covers 15 residues. V shed 9 bases and J shed 0 bases, with 16 bases lying between them. CDR3 in amino acids: CASEARGTSTDTQYF. The CDR3 DNA reads as TGTGCCAGTGAGGCCCGGGGGACTAGCACAGATACGCAGTATTTT.

The chain uses TRBV29-1 and TRBJ2-7; D call uncertain. Germline V gene data show CDR1 as SQVTM and CDR2 as ANQGSEA. The CDR3 consists of 12 residues. The V gene lost 3 bases and the J gene lost 1 base, with 7 bases spanning the gap. DNA for the CDR3: TGCAGCGTTGAGCTTCCTTCCTACGAGCAGTACTTC. Its protein product is CSVELPSYEQYF.

This clonotype has just one count. J is TRBJ1-5 and V is TRBV28; D is unclear. This CDR3 comprises 15 residues. Trimming pared 6 bases from V and 2 bases from J, leaving 14 bases between. Per germline, CDR1 MDHEN and CDR2 SYDVKM. This chain's CDR3 is CASSWTLGRNQPQHF. DNA of the CDR3: TGTGCCAGCAGCTGGACCCTAGGGCGCAATCAGCCCCAGCATTTT.